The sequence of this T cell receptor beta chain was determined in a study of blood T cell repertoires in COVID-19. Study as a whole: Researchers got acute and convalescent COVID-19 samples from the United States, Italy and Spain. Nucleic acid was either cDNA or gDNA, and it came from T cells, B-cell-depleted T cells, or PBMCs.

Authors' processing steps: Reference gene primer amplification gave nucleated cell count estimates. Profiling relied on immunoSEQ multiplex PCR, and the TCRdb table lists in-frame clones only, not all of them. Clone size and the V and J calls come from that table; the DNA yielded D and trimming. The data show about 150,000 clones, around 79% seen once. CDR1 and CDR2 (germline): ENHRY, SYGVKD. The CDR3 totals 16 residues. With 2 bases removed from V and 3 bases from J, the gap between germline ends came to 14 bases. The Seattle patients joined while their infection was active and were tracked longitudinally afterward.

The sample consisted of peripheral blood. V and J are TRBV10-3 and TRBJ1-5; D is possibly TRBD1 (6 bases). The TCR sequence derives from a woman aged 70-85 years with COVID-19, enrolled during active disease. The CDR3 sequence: CAISEGRGAINQPQHF. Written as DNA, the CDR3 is TGTGCCATCAGTGAGGGCAGGGGCGCAATCAATCAGCCCCAGCATTTT.